This is a list of T cell receptor beta chains from one sample in a study of CD4+ T cells in melanoma. The repertoire was sequenced with immunoSEQ multiplex PCR; TCRdb's copy has only in-frame clones and lacks some. The sample lists tens of thousands of clones, roughly 69% occurring once. Sequencing used tumor tissue. The receptor source for this set is a human donor with melanoma. Both conserved end residues are part of each CDR3. Each record gives: J gene, D gene, clone size, V gene, CDR3 protein, CDR3 DNA. A D gene is named only where the DNA matches it firmly. The size of a clone is reported for some rows only, either as once, few or many, or as a class for expanded clones.

TRBJ2-2	.	.	TRBV2	CASSELRGFTGELFF	TGTGCCAGCAGTGAATTAAGGGGGTTCACCGGGGAGCTGTTTTTT
TRBJ2-2	.	.	TRBV10-2	CASSEPIRNTGELFF	TGCGCCAGCAGTGAGCCGATCAGGAACACCGGGGAGCTGTTTTTT
TRBJ2-5	.	.	TRBV7-8	CASSLILATGLQETQYF	TGTGCCAGCAGCTTAATTCTAGCAACAGGGCTCCAAGAGACCCAGTACTTC
TRBJ2-2	.	.	TRBV2	CASSELAGPSGELFF	TGTGCCAGCAGTGAATTAGCAGGACCGAGCGGGGAGCTGTTTTTT
TRBJ2-7	.	.	TRBV7-8	CASSLVRSSYEQYF	TGTGCCAGCAGCTTAGTTCGGAGCTCCTACGAGCAGTACTTC
TRBJ2-1	TRBD2	.	TRBV27	CASRTGGGALNEQFF	TGTGCCAGCAGGACTGGCGGGGGGGCCCTGAATGAGCAGTTCTTC
TRBJ1-2	.	.	TRBV7-9	CASSLDSRGGYTF	TGTGCCAGCAGCTTAGATTCAAGGGGAGGCTACACCTTC
TRBJ2-3	TRBD2	many	TRBV30	CAWRLAGTDTQYF	TGTGCCTGGAGACTAGCGGGGACAGATACGCAGTATTTT
TRBJ1-2	.	.	TRBV6-1	CASTFSPGDGYTF	TGTGCCAGCACATTCTCCCCGGGGGATGGCTACACCTTC
TRBJ2-7	.	.	TRBV6-6	CASRVGTITYEQYF	TGTGCCAGCAGAGTAGGGACAATCACCTACGAGCAGTACTTC
TRBJ1-2	.	.	TRBV20-1	CARGGLYGYTF	TGCGCGAGGGGGGGCCTCTATGGCTACACCTTC
TRBJ2-7	TRBD1	.	TRBV5-1	CASSLEGWDRGHYEQYF	TGCGCCAGCAGCTTGGAGGGTTGGGACAGGGGGCACTACGAGCAGTACTTC
TRBJ2-1	.	.	TRBV7-3	CASSLRKERWQGGYNEQFF	TGTGCCAGCAGCTTAAGGAAGGAACGATGGCAGGGGGGGTACAATGAGCAGTTCTTC
TRBJ1-1	.	.	TRBV2	CASSGARTVNTEAFF	TGTGCCAGCAGTGGGGCTAGGACGGTGAACACTGAAGCTTTCTTT
TRBJ2-2	TRBD1	few	TRBV5-1	CASSLATGGRAGELFF	TGCGCCAGCAGCTTGGCCACAGGGGGCCGGGCCGGGGAGCTGTTTTTT
TRBJ2-7	.	medium-sized	TRBV9	CASSVMPGTYEQYF	TGTGCCAGCAGCGTAATGCCCGGAACCTACGAGCAGTACTTC
TRBJ2-1	.	many	TRBV5-1	CASSFNSNNEQFF	TGCGCCAGCAGCTTCAACAGTAACAATGAGCAGTTCTTC
TRBJ2-7	TRBD1	once	TRBV5-1	CASSWGTGSYEQYF	TGCGCCAGCAGCTGGGGGACAGGCTCCTACGAGCAGTACTTC
TRBJ1-5	.	.	TRBV27	CASSLLGLNQPQHF	TGTGCCAGCAGTTTATTGGGCCTGAATCAGCCCCAGCATTTT
TRBJ2-2	.	few	TRBV7-9	CASSPGTTNTGELFF	TGTGCCAGCAGCCCCGGGACAACGAACACCGGGGAGCTGTTTTTT
TRBJ2-1	TRBD1	.	TRBV7-6	CASSLVGQGRGEQFF	TGTGCCAGCAGCTTAGTGGGACAGGGGAGGGGTGAGCAGTTCTTC
TRBJ1-2	TRBD1	.	TRBV10-2	CASSEDRVDYGYTF	TGCGCCAGCAGTGAGGACAGGGTAGACTATGGCTACACCTTC
TRBJ1-1	.	.	TRBV2	CATTQGLMNTEAFF	TGTGCCACCACCCAGGGGCTGATGAACACTGAAGCTTTCTTT
TRBJ2-3	.	once	TRBV27	CASSFAIPPSTDTQYF	TGTGCCAGCAGTTTTGCCATACCTCCTAGCACAGATACGCAGTATTTT
TRBJ2-2	.	.	TRBV6-1	CASSDYYAGELFF	TGTGCCAGCAGTGACTACTACGCCGGGGAGCTGTTTTTT
TRBJ2-7	.	.	TRBV15	CATSRDRKSSYEQYF	TGTGCCACCAGCAGAGACAGGAAATCCTCCTACGAGCAGTACTTC
TRBJ2-1	.	.	TRBV6-5	CASRRTGGTYNEQFF	TGTGCCAGCAGACGCACCGGGGGCACCTACAATGAGCAGTTCTTC
TRBJ1-2	.	.	TRBV28	CASSSGQTYGYTF	TGTGCCAGCAGTTCCGGACAGACCTATGGCTACACCTTC
TRBJ1-5	.	.	TRBV6-5	CASRTTAYSNQPQHF	TGTGCCAGCAGAACGACAGCATATAGCAATCAGCCCCAGCATTTT
TRBJ2-3	TRBD2	.	TRBV6-1	CASSVGLEADTQYF	TGTGCCAGCAGCGTTGGACTAGAGGCAGATACGCAGTATTTT
TRBJ2-1	TRBD2	.	TRBV6-4	CATRPGGGHNEQFF	TGTGCCACCCGGCCGGGGGGGGGCCATAATGAGCAGTTCTTC
TRBJ1-2	.	few	TRBV11-2	CASSLKIRDGYTF	TGTGCCAGCAGCTTAAAAATACGTGATGGCTACACCTTC
TRBJ1-6	.	.	TRBV6-5	CASSQGLGGNSPLHF	TGTGCCAGCAGTCAGGGACTCGGAGGCAATTCACCCCTCCACTTT
TRBJ1-2	.	.	TRBV19	CASSMDSGIWNGYTF	TGTGCCAGTAGTATGGATTCGGGGATTTGGAATGGCTACACCTTC
TRBJ1-5	TRBD1	.	TRBV10-2	CASLSGGGNQPQHF	TGCGCCAGTCTCTCAGGGGGCGGCAATCAGCCCCAGCATTTT
TRBJ1-1	TRBD1	.	TRBV7-8	CASSTYRRTGGEIEAFF	TGTGCCAGCAGCACCTACCGACGAACAGGGGGCGAAATTGAAGCTTTCTTT
TRBJ2-3	.	.	TRBV7-3	CASSPSRTDTQYF	TGTGCCAGCAGCCCCTCGAGGACAGATACGCAGTATTTT
TRBJ1-2	TRBD1	.	TRBV9	CASSAGQGVDYGYTF	TGTGCCAGCAGCGCGGGACAGGGGGTTGACTATGGCTACACCTTC
TRBJ2-3	.	.	TRBV9	CASSVEGLRTDTQYF	TGTGCCAGCAGCGTAGAGGGACTCCGCACAGATACGCAGTATTTT
TRBJ1-1	.	.	TRBV5-6	CASSSLAGRTEAFF	TGTGCCAGCAGCTCCTTGGCAGGGCGGACTGAAGCTTTCTTT
TRBJ2-1	.	.	TRBV6-5	CASKWRTAYNEQFF	TGTGCCAGCAAATGGAGGACAGCCTACAATGAGCAGTTCTTC
TRBJ2-1	.	.	TRBV27	CASSLSMGWNEQFF	TGTGCCAGCAGTTTATCGATGGGGTGGAATGAGCAGTTCTTC